Below are 27 T cell receptor beta chains sequenced from a single sample in a study of early T cells in non-severe SARS-CoV-2 infection. A single record per CDR3 protein comes from TCRdb applying MiXCR to the 5' RACE reads. Of around 70,000 distinct CDR3 sequences listed, about 9% are singletons. This specimen consisted of whole blood, obtained at baseline. The receptors were sampled from an adult who was a healthcare worker with PCR-confirmed SARS-CoV-2 infection or an uninfected control (not recorded which).

Worth noting for this clonotype: This may arise from a read error, as a much more abundant clone is one base away. The chain couples TRBV5-1 to TRBJ1-4; D uncertain. Trimming stripped 2 bases from V and 0 bases from J, with 5 bases between. Looked up from germline, CDR1 is SGHRS and CDR2 is YFSETQ. This CDR3 comprises 14 residues. For the CDR3, the DNA is TGCGCCAGCAGCTTACTCTCAACTAATGAAAAACTGTTTTTT. Residues: CASSLLSTNEKLFF.

J is TRBJ2-7 and V is TRBV28; 8 positions agree with TRBD1. V lost 6 bases to trimming and J lost 6 bases; unmatched junction nucleotides: 10. Germline V gene data show CDR1 as MDHEN and CDR2 as SYDVKM. The length of the CDR3 is 14 residues. The CDR3 loop reads CASSPPGGSSEQYF. CDR3 nucleotide sequence: TGTGCCAGCAGCCCTCCAGGGGGCTCTTCCGAGCAGTACTTC.

This clonotype was seen ten or more times. The chain joins TRBV7-2 to TRBJ2-7; 7 bases match TRBD1. Germline V gives CDR1 SGHTA, CDR2 FQGNSA. CDR3 length: 16 amino acids. J gave up 4 bases and V 7 bases, and 16 bases lay outside the gene matches. The chain's CDR3 is CASNHLKGANQYEQYF. CDR3 in DNA: TGTGCCAGCAACCACCTAAAGGGGGCCAACCAGTACGAGCAGTACTTC. The full variable domain, in which reference TRBV7-2 and TRBJ2-7 provide the parts outside the CDR3, is GAGVSQSPSNKVTEKGKDVELRCDPISGHTALYWYRQSLGQGLEFLIYFQGNSAPDKSGLPSDRFSAERTGGSVSTLTIQRTQQEDSAVYLCASNHLKGANQYEQYFGPGTRLTVT.

The chain has TRBV11-3 and TRBJ2-1; 8 bases match TRBD1. V lost 1 base, J lost 7 bases, and 6 bases stayed unmatched. CDR1 and CDR2 (germline): SGHNT, YENEEA. The CDR3 runs to 15 residues. The CDR3 DNA reads as TGTGCCAGCAGCTTAGGACAGGGGACAAAGAATGAGCAGTTCTTC. Protein: CASSLGQGTKNEQFF.

V is TRBV6-2 or TRBV6-3 and J is TRBJ2-7; D uncertain. The CDR3 covers 16 residues. From germline, CDR1 is MNHEY and CDR2 SVGEGT. Trimming removed 5 bases at V and 2 bases at J, with 19 bases between. The CDR3 nucleotides are TGTGCCAGCAGTCGGCGTATGTTTTGGTCAACCTACGAGCAGTACTTC. The encoded protein is CASSRRMFWSTYEQYF.

This clonotype was seen at least ten times. This chain uses TRBV6-2 or TRBV6-3 with TRBJ2-3; no clear D gene. The CDR3 length is 12 residues. Germline assignment: CDR1 MNHEY and CDR2 SVGEGT. V lost 6 bases and J lost 2, with 6 bases in between. CDR3: CASSPTTDTQYF. The CDR3 DNA is TGTGCCAGCAGCCCTACCACAGATACGCAGTATTTT.

This clonotype was observed many times. V is TRBV2 and J is TRBJ2-1, with unresolved D. Germline assignment: CDR1 SNHLY and CDR2 FYNNEI. The ends were cut back, 4 bases at V and 14 bases at J, with 12 bases in the middle. The CDR3 runs 11 residues. The CDR3 DNA reads TGTGCCAGCAGTGTGTTAGTTGTGGAGTTCTTC. Encoded protein: CASSVLVVEFF.

CDR3 sequence (DNA): TGCGCCAGCAGCTCAACGCTAGCGGGTGGGGAGACCCAGTACTTC. This encodes CASSSTLAGGETQYF. This sequence joins TRBV5-1 and TRBJ2-5; 8 nucleotides agree with TRBD2. The germline V gene encodes CDR1 SGHRS and CDR2 YFSETQ. The CDR3 loop spans 15 amino acids. With 3 bases clipped from V and 5 bases from J, the junction kept 9 bases outside the gene matches.

This clonotype turned up a few times. V and J are TRBV29-1 and TRBJ2-1; a possible D gene is TRBD2 (6 bases). Trimming took 2 bases from V and 5 from J, leaving 10 bases between them. The CDR3 contains 13 residues. The germline V gene has CDR1 SQVTM and CDR2 ANQGSEA. The CDR3 spells CSVERESNNEQFF. For the CDR3, the DNA is TGCAGCGTTGAACGGGAGAGTAACAATGAGCAGTTCTTC.

This clonotype was detected only a few times. The V call is TRBV7-8, the J call TRBJ2-7, with 12 nucleotides matching TRBD2. Germline V gives CDR1 SGHVS, CDR2 FQNEAQ. The CDR3 runs to 14 residues. J gave up 6 bases and V 2 bases, and 2 bases lay outside the gene matches. The CDR3 DNA reads TGTGCCAGCAGCTTACTAGCGGGAGGGAGCGAGCAGTACTTC. This encodes CASSLLAGGSEQYF. Using reference TRBV7-8 and TRBJ2-7 for the parts outside the CDR3, the full variable domain is GAGVSQSPRYKVAKRGQDVALRCDPISGHVSLFWYQQALGQGPEFLTYFQNEAQLDKSGLPSDRFFAERPEGSVSTLKIQRTQQEDSAVYLCASSLLAGGSEQYFGPGTRLTVT.

V usage is TRBV6-6 and J usage is TRBJ2-7; TRBD2 agrees at 9 bases. CDR1 and CDR2 (germline): MNHNY, SVGAGI (reference sequence). V was clipped by 3 bases and J by 2 bases; unmatched bases: 2. There are 14 residues in the CDR3. CDR3 in amino acids: CASSYLAGTYEQYF. The DNA of the CDR3 is TGTGCCAGCAGTTATCTAGCGGGGACCTACGAGCAGTACTTC.

This clonotype was recorded a few times. This chain uses TRBV12-3 or TRBV12-4 with TRBJ1-4; possibly TRBD1 for D (6 bases). V lost 6 bases to trimming and J lost 4 bases, with 21 bases between them. The CDR3 runs 17 residues. The CDR3 DNA is TGTGCCAGCAGCACTCCTTCCGGGGGGCTTGGTAATGAAAAACTGTTTTTT. Its protein is CASSTPSGGLGNEKLFF.

The table lists this clonotype with many counts. V is TRBV6-1 and J is TRBJ1-1, with TRBD1 matching over 11 bases. The V gene's germline CDR1 is MNHNS and CDR2 SASEGT. The CDR3 runs to 17 residues. V lost 7 bases and J lost 3; bases outside the gene matches: 13. CDR3 nucleotides: TGTGCCAGCAAGAACCGCCGGGACAGGGGGACCGACACTGAAGCTTTCTTT. This codes for CASKNRRDRGTDTEAFF.

This clonotype was seen at least ten times. The chain carries TRBV7-6 and TRBJ2-1; possible D gene TRBD1, 5 bases. V lost 7 bases and J lost 3, with 7 bases in between. CDR1 and CDR2 (germline): SGHVS, FNYEAQ. The CDR3 covers 12 residues. As DNA, the CDR3 is TGTGCCAGCACTGACAGCTACAATGAGCAGTTCTTC. Protein product: CASTDSYNEQFF.

There are a few counts of this clonotype. A junction end diverges from the germline sequence, so it may reflect a read error. The chain is built from TRBV5-5 and TRBJ2-1; no definite D call. The germline CDR1 and CDR2 sequences are SGHKS and YYEKEE (reference sequence). This CDR3 comprises 17 residues. The CDR3 DNA sequence: TGTGCCAGCAGCTTGGTTATCATGGCTCAATTCAACAACGAGCAGTTCTTC. Translation: CASSLVIMAQFNNEQFF. The full variable domain, with the rest looked up from reference TRBV5-5 and TRBJ2-1, is DAGVTQSPTHLIKTRGQQVTLRCSPISGHKSVSWYQQVLGQGPQFIFQYYEKEERGRGNFPDRFSARQFPNYSSELNVNALLLGDSALYLCASSLVIMAQFNNEQFFGPGTRLTVL.

This clonotype has a single count. The chain combines TRBV29-1 with TRBJ2-1; no clear D. This CDR3 has 13 amino acids. Germline CDR1 SQVTM, CDR2 ANQGSEA. V was clipped by 5 bases and J by 0 bases, with 8 bases between them. CDR3 coding DNA: TGCAGCGTTTCATCGAGCTCCTACAATGAGCAGTTCTTC. It is translated as CSVSSSSYNEQFF.

This clonotype was detected only a few times. V is TRBV5-1 and J is TRBJ2-1; D possibly uses TRBD1 or TRBD2 (5 bases each). This CDR3 comprises 15 residues. Trimming took off 0 bases at V and 9 bases at J, with 16 bases between the two ends. CDR1 is SGHRS and CDR2 is YFSETQ in the germline V gene. The CDR3: CASSLGGPRSGEQFF. The CDR3 DNA sequence: TGCGCCAGCAGCTTGGGGGGACCCCGAAGTGGTGAGCAGTTCTTC. The entire variable domain, with the rest obtained from reference TRBV5-1 and TRBJ2-1, is as follows: KAGVTQTPRYLIKTRGQQVTLSCSPISGHRSVSWYQQTPGQGLQFLFEYFSETQRNKGNFPGRFSGRQFSNSRSEMNVSTLELGDSALYLCASSLGGPRSGEQFFGPGTRLTVL.

This clonotype was found many times. The V and J genes are TRBV5-4 and TRBJ2-1; D gene uncertain. Per the germline V gene, CDR1 is SGHNT and CDR2 is YYREEE (reference sequence). Between the trimmed V and J ends, which lost 4 bases and 6 bases, there was a span of 14 bases. The CDR3 contains 14 residues. CDR3 nucleotide sequence: TGTGCCAGCAGCAAGGAAAGTGGCGGCAATGAGCAGTTCTTC. Translating gives CASSKESGGNEQFF. Together with reference TRBV5-4 and TRBJ2-1, the CDR3 gives the full variable domain: ETGVTQSPTHLIKTRGQQVTLRCSSQSGHNTVSWYQQALGQGPQFIFQYYREEENGRGNFPPRFSGLQFPNYSSELNVNALELDDSALYLCASSKESGGNEQFFGPGTRLTVL.

V usage is TRBV12-3 or TRBV12-4 and J usage is TRBJ1-3; tentatively, D is TRBD1 (5 bases). The CDR3 is made up of 14 amino acids. Deletions cut 5 bases from V and 1 base from J, with 9 bases between. The CDR3 is CASSMRGSGNTIYF. The CDR3 nucleotides are TGTGCCAGCAGTATGAGGGGTTCTGGAAACACCATATATTTT.

This clonotype was seen only a few times. This chain uses TRBV12-3 or TRBV12-4 with TRBJ2-2; TRBD2 matches 9 bases. The CDR3 extends over 15 amino acids. Trimming cost V 6 bases and J 3 bases; bases outside gene matches: 5. The CDR3 region is CASSSSGIHTGELFF. The DNA of the CDR3 is TGTGCCAGCAGCTCTAGCGGGATCCACACCGGGGAGCTGTTTTTT.

This clonotype was found a few times. The chain links TRBV28 to TRBJ2-1, with 8 positions matching TRBD2. With V trimmed by 4 bases and J by 6 bases, 5 bases remained unmatched. This CDR3 has 14 residues. Germline CDR1 reads MDHEN; CDR2 reads SYDVKM. CDR3 DNA: TGTGCCAGCAGTTCGGAGCGGGAGATCAATGAGCAGTTCTTC. Protein product: CASSSEREINEQFF.

This clonotype was observed many times. This chain links TRBV12-3 or TRBV12-4 with TRBJ1-1; D is unclear. The CDR3 is 11 amino acids. The V end was cut by 6 bases, the J end by 5 bases, with 7 bases between. The CDR3 reads CASSVRTEAFF. CDR3 nucleotide sequence: TGTGCCAGCAGCGTTAGGACTGAAGCTTTCTTT.

This clonotype was detected only a few times. The V call is TRBV29-1, the J call TRBJ1-2; D gene unclear. This CDR3 is 12 amino acids long. V shed 1 base and J shed 0 bases, with 3 bases lying between them. The V gene's germline CDR1 is SQVTM and CDR2 ANQGSEA. For the CDR3, the DNA is TGCAGCGTTGAAGCGACTAACTATGGCTACACCTTC. It is translated as CSVEATNYGYTF.

This clonotype was seen at least ten times. This chain connects TRBV20-1 to TRBJ2-5; unclear D gene. The V and J ends lost 5 bases and 6 bases respectively, with 7 bases between them. CDR3 length equals 10 residues. Germline V gene lookup returns CDR1 DFQATT and CDR2 SNEGSKA (reference sequence). Written as DNA, the CDR3 is TGCAGTGCTCAGAGGCAGACCCAGTACTTC. It encodes CSAQRQTQYF.

The sample holds many counts of this clonotype. The chain couples TRBV12-3 or TRBV12-4 to TRBJ1-3, with TRBD1 matching over 10 bases. The CDR3 has 14 amino acids. The ends lost 10 bases at V and 1 base at J; junction bases unmatched: 4. CDR3 sequence reads: CATRTGGSGNTIYF. The CDR3 coding sequence is TGTGCCACCAGGACAGGGGGTTCTGGAAACACCATATATTTT.

This clonotype was detected many times. The genes are TRBV6-2 or TRBV6-3 and TRBJ2-7; no reliable D call. Germline V gene lookup returns CDR1 MNHEY and CDR2 SVGEGT. V lost 0 bases, J lost 3 bases, and 6 bases lay in between. The CDR3 totals 13 residues. CDR3 amino acids: CASSYSWNYEQYF. Written as DNA, the CDR3 is TGTGCCAGCAGTTACTCGTGGAACTACGAGCAGTACTTC.

This clonotype was picked up a small number of times. The CDR3 protein is CASRRLAVSYNEQFF. For the CDR3, the DNA is TGTGCCAGCAGGAGACTAGCCGTTTCATACAATGAGCAGTTCTTC. The J gene is TRBJ2-1, the V gene TRBV28; TRBD2 matches 7 bases. Germline V gene lookup returns CDR1 MDHEN and CDR2 SYDVKM. This CDR3 has 15 amino acids. With V trimmed by 6 bases and J by 4 bases, 9 bases remained unmatched.